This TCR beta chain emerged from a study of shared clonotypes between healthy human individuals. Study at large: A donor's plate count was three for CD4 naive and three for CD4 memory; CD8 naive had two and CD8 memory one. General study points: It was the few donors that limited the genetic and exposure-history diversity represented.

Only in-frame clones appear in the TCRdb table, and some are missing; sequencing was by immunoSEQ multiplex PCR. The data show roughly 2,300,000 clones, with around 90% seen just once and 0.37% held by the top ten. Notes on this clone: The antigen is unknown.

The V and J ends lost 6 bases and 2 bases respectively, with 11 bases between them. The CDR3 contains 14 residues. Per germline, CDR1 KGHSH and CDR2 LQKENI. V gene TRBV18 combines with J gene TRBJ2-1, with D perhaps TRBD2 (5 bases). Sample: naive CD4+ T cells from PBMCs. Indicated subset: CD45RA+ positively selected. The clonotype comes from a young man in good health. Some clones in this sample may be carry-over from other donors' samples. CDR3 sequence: CASSASGTYNEQFF. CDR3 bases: TGTGCCAGCTCGGCCAGCGGAACCTACAATGAGCAGTTCTTC.